Listed below are T cell receptor beta chains from one sample, sequenced in a study of technical replicates of blood from four donors. The table came from immunoSEQ multiplex PCR; TCRdb's copy has only in-frame clones and leaves some out. The sample lists tens of thousands of clones; 90% to 95% were seen once. Material for sequencing was T cells isolated from PBMCs. The receptor set was obtained from a human donor in good health. CDR3s include the opening cysteine and the closing phenylalanine or tryptophan. D genes are given only for firm matches. The size field is filled for only some rows; it gives once, few, many or a size class.

>TRBV27|TRBJ2-1|.|.
TGTGCCAGCAGTTTACTCGCAGGGGAGCAGTTCTTC
CASSLLAGEQFF
>TRBV2|TRBJ1-5|.|.
TGTGCCAGCAAACAGGAGATCAATCAGCCCCAGCATTTT
CASKQEINQPQHF
>TRBV10-3|TRBJ2-2|.|.
TGTGCCATCATGCTGGGCGGGACCCTCTCCGGGGAGCTGTTTTTT
CAIMLGGTLSGELFF
>TRBV4-1|TRBJ2-3|.|.
TGCGCCAGCAGCCAAGATTGGGAGTCGTACGAAAATACGCAGTATTTT
CASSQDWESYENTQYF
>TRBV9|TRBJ2-3|.|once
TGTGCCAGCAGCGTATACGGGAACCCAGATACGCAGTATTTT
CASSVYGNPDTQYF
>TRBV4-2|TRBJ2-7|.|.
TGTGCCAGCAGCCAAGTCGAGACATTAAACTACGAGCAGTACTTC
CASSQVETLNYEQYF
>TRBV4-2|TRBJ2-7|.|.
TGTGCCAGCAGCCATCCCCTCGGGGAGCAGTACTTC
CASSHPLGEQYF
>TRBV28|TRBJ1-2|TRBD1|.
TGTGCCAGCAGTTTTATCCGACAGGGGGCGAACTATGGCTACACCTTC
CASSFIRQGANYGYTF
>TRBV2|TRBJ2-7|TRBD2|.
TGTGCCAGCAGTGGCGAGCGGGAGATAGACGAGCAGTACTTC
CASSGEREIDEQYF
>TRBV2|TRBJ1-2|TRBD1|once
TGTGCCAGCAGGTGGGACAGGGTTAATGATGGCTACACCTTC
CASRWDRVNDGYTF
>TRBV6-5|TRBJ1-1|.|.
TGTGCCAGCAGTTACTCCGACAGCACTGAAGCTTTCTTT
CASSYSDSTEAFF
>TRBV28|TRBJ2-3|TRBD2|.
TGTGCCAGCAGCCCAGGGCCGGGACTATTCACAGATACGCAGTATTTT
CASSPGPGLFTDTQYF
>TRBV2|TRBJ1-2|.|.
TGTGCCGCTGAGGGCCCTAGAGGCTACACCTTC
CAAEGPRGYTF
>TRBV19|TRBJ1-4|.|.
TGTGCCAGTAGGCCCCTCGGGACAAAGAATGAAAAACTGTTTTTT
CASRPLGTKNEKLFF
>TRBV6-1|TRBJ2-7|TRBD1|few
TGTGCCAGCAGATGGACAGGGGGCTACGAGCAGTACTTC
CASRWTGGYEQYF
>TRBV9|TRBJ2-7|TRBD2|.
TGTGCCAGCAGCGTAGGGGCTAGCGGGAGATACGAGGGCGAGCAGTACTTC
CASSVGASGRYEGEQYF
>TRBV6-4|TRBJ2-7|TRBD1|.
TGTGCCAGCAGTCCCCAGGGGGCCTCTTCCGACGAGCAGTACTTC
CASSPQGASSDEQYF
>TRBV28|TRBJ1-2|.|.
TGTGCCAGCTATTACTATGGCTACACCTTC
CASYYYGYTF
>TRBV6-4|TRBJ2-1|.|.
TGTGCCAGCAGTCAACGGGGCTCCTACAATGAGCAGTTCTTC
CASSQRGSYNEQFF
>TRBV6-1|TRBJ1-1|.|.
TGTGCCAGCAGTGAATGGGGGGTCACTGAAGCTTTCTTT
CASSEWGVTEAFF
>TRBV11-1|TRBJ2-5|TRBD1|.
TGTGCCAGCAGTACGGACAGGGGGAGGATAGAGACCCAGTACTTC
CASSTDRGRIETQYF
>TRBV4-1|TRBJ1-2|TRBD1|.
TGCGCCAGCAGCCAAGAACGGGGGACAGACTATGGCTACACCTTC
CASSQERGTDYGYTF
>TRBV12-5|TRBJ1-1|.|.
TGTGCTAGTGGTTTGGAACTGACAGGCCAAAACACTGAAGCTTTCTTT
CASGLELTGQNTEAFF
>TRBV4-1|TRBJ2-3|.|once
TGCGCCAGCCCCCTGGGGCAGGTTCACGGTACGCAGTATTTT
CASPLGQVHGTQYF
>TRBV19|TRBJ1-5|.|.
TGTGCCAGTAGTACCATAGCAGGGGGCAATCAGCCCCAGCATTTT
CASSTIAGGNQPQHF
>TRBV21-1|TRBJ2-1|.|.
TGTGCCAGCAGAACGGGGTCCACCCCCTACAATGAGCAGTTCTTC
CASRTGSTPYNEQFF
>TRBV20-1|TRBJ1-2|.|.
TGCAGCGCGATAGTCTATGGCTACACCTTC
CSAIVYGYTF
>TRBV27|TRBJ2-7|TRBD1|.
TGTGCCAGCAGTAACAGGGGCGTCTACTACGAGCAGTACTTC
CASSNRGVYYEQYF
>TRBV27|TRBJ1-2|TRBD1|.
TGTGCCAGCAGGATAGGACAGGGCTATGGCTACACCTTC
CASRIGQGYGYTF
>TRBV6-6|TRBJ2-7|.|.
TGTGCCAGCAGTTACCCGACAACCGGCTCCTACGAGCAGTACTTC
CASSYPTTGSYEQYF
>TRBV11-3|TRBJ2-4|.|once
TGTGCCAGCAGCTTAGGGACAGTAGCCAAAAACATTCAGTACTTC
CASSLGTVAKNIQYF
>TRBV5-1|TRBJ2-3|.|.
TGCGCCAGCTTCCGGGACACTGGAACGAATACGCAGTATTTT
CASFRDTGTNTQYF
>TRBV14|TRBJ2-7|TRBD2|.
TGTGCCAGCAGCCAACTAGCGGGGACCTACGAGCAGTACTTC
CASSQLAGTYEQYF
>TRBV5-8|TRBJ1-2|TRBD1|once
TGTGCCAGCAGCTTGCGGACAGGAGGAGGTGGCTACACCTTC
CASSLRTGGGGYTF
>TRBV28|TRBJ2-2|.|.
TGTGCCAGCAGTTATGGGCCTTACGCCGGAGGGGAGCTGTTTTTT
CASSYGPYAGGELFF
>TRBV4-3|TRBJ2-3|.|.
TGCGCCAGCAGCCAAGATTTTACAGGCCCTGCGGCAGATACGCAGTATTTT
CASSQDFTGPAADTQYF
>TRBV5-6|TRBJ2-7|.|.
TGTGCCAGCAGCTTGGTTCGGGAGATAAGAGGGGACGAGCAGTACTTC
CASSLVREIRGDEQYF
>TRBV13|TRBJ2-7|TRBD1|.
TGTGCCAGCAGTTCGAGCCGGGACAGGGGAGGACGCGACGAGCAGTACTTC
CASSSSRDRGGRDEQYF
>TRBV9|TRBJ2-1|.|.
TGTGCCAGCAGCGTAGACAGTGAGCAGTTCTTC
CASSVDSEQFF
>TRBV10-3|TRBJ1-2|TRBD1|once
TGTGCCATCGGGACAGATAACTATGGCTACACCTTC
CAIGTDNYGYTF
>TRBV28|TRBJ2-2|TRBD2|.
TGTGCCACCCGTAAGTTACCGGGACTAGCGGCCGGGGAGCTGTTTTTT
CATRKLPGLAAGELFF
>TRBV5-1|TRBJ1-1|TRBD1|.
TGCGCCAGCAGCTTGGCCGGACAGGGGTCGTACACTGAAGCTTTCTTT
CASSLAGQGSYTEAFF
>TRBV29-1|TRBJ2-5|TRBD1|.
TGCAGCACAGGGGGATTAGGAGGGGTAGAGACCCAGTACTTC
CSTGGLGGVETQYF
>TRBV18|TRBJ2-7|.|.
TGTGCCAGCTCACCACCGAGCGCCCCCCTGTACGAGCAGTACTTC
CASSPPSAPLYEQYF
>TRBV11-3|TRBJ2-7|.|.
TGTGCCAGCAGCTTAGGGGCAGGCTCCTACGAGCAGTACTTC
CASSLGAGSYEQYF
>TRBV27|TRBJ2-3|.|.
TGTGCCAGCAGTTTTTGGAGGGAGGATGGGGATACGCAGTATTTT
CASSFWREDGDTQYF
>TRBV30|TRBJ2-7|TRBD1|.
TGTGCCTGGAGTGTAAGTGGTACAGGGGGCGCATTATTAGACGAGCAGTACTTC
CAWSVSGTGGALLDEQYF
>TRBV7-8|TRBJ1-5|.|.
TGTGCCAGCAGCTCGTCAGGGGCGCCCAATCAGCCCCAGCATTTT
CASSSSGAPNQPQHF
>TRBV6-1|TRBJ2-7|.|once
TGTGCCAGCAAAAACTGGGACAGGGCTAGCGGGAATGAGTACTTC
CASKNWDRASGNEYF
>TRBV28|TRBJ1-4|.|.
TGTGCCACTTATACGACAGCCTCCAATGAAAAACTGTTTTTT
CATYTTASNEKLFF
>TRBV28|TRBJ2-2|.|once
TGTGCCAGCAGCCTAACGGGGGTCACCGGGGAGCTGTTTTTT
CASSLTGVTGELFF
>TRBV4-1|TRBJ1-2|.|.
TGCGCCAGCAGCCCGGCAGGCTATGGCTACACCTTC
CASSPAGYGYTF
>TRBV4-3|TRBJ1-1|.|.
TGCGCCAGCAGCCAACGTCAAACCCCTTTGGAGGCTTTCTTT
CASSQRQTPLEAFF
>TRBV19|TRBJ2-5|TRBD2|.
TGTGCCAGTAGTCCGCGGACTAGCGGGAGGGCTGAGACCCAGTACTTC
CASSPRTSGRAETQYF
>TRBV5-4|TRBJ1-1|TRBD1|.
TGTGCCAGCAGCGTGACAGGGGTAAACACTGAAGCTTTCTTT
CASSVTGVNTEAFF